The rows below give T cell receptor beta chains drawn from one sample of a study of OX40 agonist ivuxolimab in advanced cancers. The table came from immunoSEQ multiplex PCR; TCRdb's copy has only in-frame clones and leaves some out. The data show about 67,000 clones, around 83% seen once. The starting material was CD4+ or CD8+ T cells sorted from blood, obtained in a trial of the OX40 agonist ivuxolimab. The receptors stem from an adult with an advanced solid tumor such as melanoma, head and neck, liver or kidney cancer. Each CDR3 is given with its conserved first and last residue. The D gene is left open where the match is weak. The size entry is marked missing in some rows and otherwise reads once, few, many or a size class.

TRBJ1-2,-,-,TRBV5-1,CASSGGRLYGYTF,TGCGCCAGCAGCGGAGGACGGTTATATGGCTACACCTTC
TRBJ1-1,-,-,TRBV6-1,CASSEASPGTNTEAFF,TGTGCCAGCAGTGAAGCTAGCCCCGGGACGAACACTGAAGCTTTCTTT
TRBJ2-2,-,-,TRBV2,CASSDRGGGTGELFF,TGTGCCAGCAGTGACAGGGGGGGCGGCACCGGGGAGCTGTTTTTT
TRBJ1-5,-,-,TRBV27,CASSPRQMSQPQHF,TGTGCCAGCAGTCCCAGACAGATGTCCCAGCCCCAGCATTTT
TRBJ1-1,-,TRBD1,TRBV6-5,CASRPRTGRTEAFF,TGTGCCAGCAGGCCGCGGACAGGGCGAACTGAAGCTTTCTTT
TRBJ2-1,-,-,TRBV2,CASRRSRGGSYNEQFF,TGTGCCAGCAGGCGATCGAGGGGGGGCTCCTACAATGAGCAGTTCTTC
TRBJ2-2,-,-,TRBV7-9,CASSTTWGEAGELFF,TGTGCCAGCAGCACTACATGGGGCGAAGCCGGGGAGCTGTTTTTT
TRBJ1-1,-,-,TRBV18,CASSPGTGYTEAFF,TGTGCCAGCTCACCTGGAACAGGCTACACTGAAGCTTTCTTT
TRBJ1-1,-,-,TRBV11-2,CASSPRGVMNTEAFF,TGTGCCAGCAGCCCACGGGGGGTCATGAACACTGAAGCTTTCTTT
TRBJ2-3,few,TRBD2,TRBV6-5,CASRPNSGGKDTQYF,TGTGCCAGCAGACCTAATAGCGGGGGTAAGGATACGCAGTATTTT
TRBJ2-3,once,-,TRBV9,CASSAVSGASADTQYF,TGTGCCAGCAGCGCCGTCTCAGGGGCCTCCGCAGATACGCAGTATTTT
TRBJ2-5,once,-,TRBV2,CASSEHGGTIKTQYF,TGTGCCAGCAGTGAACACGGTGGGACGATCAAGACCCAGTACTTC
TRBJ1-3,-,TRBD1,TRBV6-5,CASRGQGVGNTIYF,TGTGCCAGCAGGGGACAGGGTGTTGGAAACACCATATATTTT
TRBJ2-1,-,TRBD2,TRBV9,CASSPQLAGGGNEQFF,TGTGCCAGCAGCCCGCAACTAGCGGGGGGTGGTAATGAGCAGTTCTTC
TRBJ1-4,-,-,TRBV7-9,CASSLDGPGPKEKLFF,TGTGCCAGCAGCTTAGACGGACCGGGACCGAAAGAAAAACTGTTTTTT
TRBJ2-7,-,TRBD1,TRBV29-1,CSVRLGTDEQYF,TGCAGCGTTCGGCTTGGGACAGACGAGCAGTACTTC
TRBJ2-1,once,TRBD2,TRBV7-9,CASSPLAGTSSNNEQFF,TGTGCCAGCAGCCCCCTGGCCGGGACTAGCTCCAACAATGAGCAGTTCTTC
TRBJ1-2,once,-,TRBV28,CASTRGGADYGYTF,TGTGCCAGCACTCGGGGGGGCGCTGACTATGGCTACACCTTC
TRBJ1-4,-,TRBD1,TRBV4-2,CASSQGDSQDEKLFF,TGTGCCAGCAGCCAAGGGGACAGCCAAGATGAAAAACTGTTTTTT
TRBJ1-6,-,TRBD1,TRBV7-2,CASSLPGQERESPLHF,TGTGCCAGCAGCTTACCCGGACAGGAACGGGAATCACCCCTCCACTTT
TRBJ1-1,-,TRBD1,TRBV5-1,CASSIRQGAPEAFF,TGCGCCAGCAGCATACGACAGGGGGCGCCTGAAGCTTTCTTT
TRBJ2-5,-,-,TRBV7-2,CASSLGGSSGRRETQYF,TGTGCCAGCAGCTTAGGGGGCAGCTCCGGGAGAAGGGAGACCCAGTACTTC
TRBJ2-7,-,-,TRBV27,CATGWSPTRGYEQYF,TGTGCCACCGGTTGGAGCCCCACCCGGGGCTACGAGCAGTACTTC
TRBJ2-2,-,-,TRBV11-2,CASSLDLATGELFF,TGTGCCAGCAGCTTAGATTTGGCCACCGGGGAGCTGTTTTTT
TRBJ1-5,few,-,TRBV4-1,CASSQVGQGQPQHF,TGCGCCAGCAGCCAAGTGGGGCAGGGTCAGCCCCAGCATTTT
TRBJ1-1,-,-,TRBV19,CASSIRPRQEAFF,TGTGCCAGTAGTATAAGGCCAAGACAGGAAGCTTTCTTT
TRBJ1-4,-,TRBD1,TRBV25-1,CASSAQGPLGEKLFF,TGTGCCAGCAGCGCACAGGGGCCCCTTGGTGAAAAACTGTTTTTT